This T cell receptor beta chain was identified in a study of shared clonotypes between healthy human individuals. Study observations and caveats: Among a few donors, about 5% of naive CD4 clonotypes were found in common. Clonotype sharing levels among donors were expected to vary with sequencing depth.

This CDR3 has 14 amino acids. In germline, CDR1 is MDHEN, CDR2 SYDVKM. As concerns this clone: Its specificity is unknown.

Produced via immunoSEQ multiplex PCR; TCRdb's table is partial and in-frame only. The table shows roughly 2.6 million clones, with more than 90% occurring only once. Specimen: naive CD4+ T cells sorted from blood. Subset of the sample: CD45RA+ positively selected. The chain combines TRBV28 with TRBJ2-5; maybe TRBD1 (6 bases). TRBJ2-7 explains the end of the DNA better; the J call may be wrong. This sequence was found in a man younger than 35 in good health. The CDR3 DNA sequence: TGTGCCAGCAGTTCTTGGGACATCTCCTACGAGCAGTACTTC. Translation gives CASSSWDISYEQYF.